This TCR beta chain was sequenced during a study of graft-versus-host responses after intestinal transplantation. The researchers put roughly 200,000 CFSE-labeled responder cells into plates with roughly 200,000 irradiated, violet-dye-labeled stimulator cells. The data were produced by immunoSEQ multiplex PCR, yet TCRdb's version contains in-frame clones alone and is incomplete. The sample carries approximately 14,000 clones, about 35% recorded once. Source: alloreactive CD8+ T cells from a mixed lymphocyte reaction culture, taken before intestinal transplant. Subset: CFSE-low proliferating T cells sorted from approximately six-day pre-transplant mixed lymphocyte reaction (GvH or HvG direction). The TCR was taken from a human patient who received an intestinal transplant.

The CDR3 DNA reads TGTGCCAGCAGCGTTGGGGGTCCCGGAAACACCATATATTTT. Its protein is CASSVGGPGNTIYF. The chain is built from TRBV7-3 and TRBJ1-3; weak D call: TRBD1 (5 bases). The CDR3 totals 14 residues. V dropped 5 bases and J dropped 4 bases, with 12 bases sitting between them. Germline assignment: CDR1 SGHTA and CDR2 FQGTGA.